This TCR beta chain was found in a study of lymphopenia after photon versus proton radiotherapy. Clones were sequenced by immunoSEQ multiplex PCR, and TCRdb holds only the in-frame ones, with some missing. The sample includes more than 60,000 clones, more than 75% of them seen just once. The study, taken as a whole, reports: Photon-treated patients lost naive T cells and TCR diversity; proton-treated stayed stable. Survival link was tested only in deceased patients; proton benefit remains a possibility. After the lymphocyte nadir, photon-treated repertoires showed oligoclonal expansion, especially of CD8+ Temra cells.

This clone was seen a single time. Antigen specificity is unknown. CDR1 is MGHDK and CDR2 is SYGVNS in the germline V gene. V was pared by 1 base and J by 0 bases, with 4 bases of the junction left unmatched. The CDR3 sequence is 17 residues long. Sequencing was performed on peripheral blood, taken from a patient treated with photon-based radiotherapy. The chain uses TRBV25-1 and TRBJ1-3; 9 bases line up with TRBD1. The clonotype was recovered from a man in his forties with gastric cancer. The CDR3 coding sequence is TGTGCCAGCAGTGAATTAGACAGGGGGATCTCTGGAAACACCATATATTTT. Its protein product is CASSELDRGISGNTIYF.